Listed below are T cell receptor beta chains from one sample, sequenced in a study of identical twins. TCRdb used MiXCR to reprocess the 5' RACE reads, holding one entry per CDR3 protein. The sample has over 250,000 distinct CDR3 sequences, 8.5% to 9.5% seen once. In addition, the sample was reused for a study of yellow fever vaccine responses in identical twins.

The sequencing input was CD8+ T cells sorted from blood. Receptors originate from a woman aged 18-35 years in good health. CDR3s include the opening cysteine and the closing phenylalanine or tryptophan. The order of the fields is CDR3 length, clone size, J gene, V gene, D gene, CDR3 protein, CDR3 DNA. A D gene is named only where the DNA matches it firmly. The size entry is marked missing in some rows and otherwise reads once, few, many or a size class.

len: 15; abundance: -; j_gene: TRBJ1-6; v_gene: TRBV4-2; d_gene: TRBD1; CDR3aa: CASSQATGARSPLHF; CDR3nt: TGTGCCAGCAGCCAAGCCACAGGGGCTCGTTCACCCCTCCACTTT
len: 14; abundance: many; j_gene: TRBJ2-3; v_gene: TRBV7-6; d_gene: TRBD2; CDR3aa: CASSLSGNTDTQYF; CDR3nt: TGTGCCAGCAGCTTGAGCGGGAACACAGATACGCAGTATTTT
len: 15; abundance: few; j_gene: TRBJ2-3; v_gene: TRBV2; d_gene: TRBD1; CDR3aa: CASSGGTGGTDTQYF; CDR3nt: TGTGCCAGCAGTGGGGGGACAGGGGGGACGGATACGCAGTATTTT
len: 16; abundance: many; j_gene: TRBJ2-7; v_gene: TRBV7-9; d_gene: TRBD1; CDR3aa: CASSSTGQGQPYEQYF; CDR3nt: TGTGCCAGCAGCTCGACGGGACAGGGGCAACCCTACGAGCAGTACTTC
len: 16; abundance: many; j_gene: TRBJ2-4; v_gene: TRBV7-9; d_gene: -; CDR3aa: CASSLANISAKNIQYF; CDR3nt: TGTGCCAGCAGCTTAGCGAACATTTCGGCCAAAAACATTCAGTACTTC
len: 13; abundance: -; j_gene: TRBJ1-1; v_gene: TRBV24-1; d_gene: -; CDR3aa: CATSGWGNTEAFF; CDR3nt: TGTGCCACCAGTGGATGGGGAAACACTGAAGCTTTCTTT
len: 17; abundance: -; j_gene: TRBJ2-2; v_gene: TRBV7-9; d_gene: TRBD2; CDR3aa: CASSSILARANTGELFF; CDR3nt: TGTGCCAGCAGCTCCATACTAGCGCGCGCGAACACCGGGGAGCTGTTTTTT
len: 16; abundance: few; j_gene: TRBJ1-2; v_gene: TRBV27; d_gene: TRBD1; CDR3aa: CASSPGTGRANYGYTF; CDR3nt: TGTGCCAGCAGTCCCGGGACAGGAAGGGCGAACTATGGCTACACCTTC
len: 14; abundance: few; j_gene: TRBJ2-7; v_gene: TRBV27; d_gene: TRBD2; CDR3aa: CASSFIAGAYEQYF; CDR3nt: TGTGCCAGCAGTTTTATTGCGGGAGCCTACGAGCAGTACTTC
len: 15; abundance: -; j_gene: TRBJ2-7; v_gene: TRBV14; d_gene: -; CDR3aa: CASSQDPRYSYEQYF; CDR3nt: TGTGCCAGCAGCCAAGATCCCAGATACTCCTACGAGCAGTACTTC
len: 12; abundance: -; j_gene: TRBJ1-1; v_gene: TRBV11-2; d_gene: -; CDR3aa: CASSLVPTEAFF; CDR3nt: TGTGCCAGCAGCTTAGTCCCTACTGAAGCTTTCTTT
len: 16; abundance: many; j_gene: TRBJ2-2; v_gene: TRBV10-3; d_gene: -; CDR3aa: CAISGQLNENTGELFF; CDR3nt: TGTGCCATCAGTGGACAACTGAACGAGAACACCGGGGAGCTGTTTTTT
len: 13; abundance: many; j_gene: TRBJ2-1; v_gene: TRBV9; d_gene: -; CDR3aa: CASSVGGRYEQFF; CDR3nt: TGTGCCAGCAGCGTCGGGGGGCGCTATGAGCAGTTCTTC
len: 13; abundance: few; j_gene: TRBJ2-7; v_gene: TRBV29-1; d_gene: -; CDR3aa: CSVDLSDSYEQYF; CDR3nt: TGCAGCGTTGATCTTAGCGACTCCTACGAGCAGTACTTC
len: 14; abundance: many; j_gene: TRBJ2-7; v_gene: TRBV4-2; d_gene: TRBD2; CDR3aa: CASSAGGSSYEQYF; CDR3nt: TGTGCCAGCAGTGCGGGGGGGAGCTCCTACGAGCAGTACTTC
len: 16; abundance: -; j_gene: TRBJ2-3; v_gene: TRBV18; d_gene: -; CDR3aa: CASSPDRLNWEDTQYF; CDR3nt: TGTGCCAGCTCCCCCGACAGGCTCAACTGGGAAGATACGCAGTATTTT
len: 15; abundance: few; j_gene: TRBJ2-2; v_gene: TRBV7-2; d_gene: -; CDR3aa: CASSQPTGNTGELFF; CDR3nt: TGTGCCAGCAGCCAGCCGACAGGGAACACCGGGGAGCTGTTTTTT
len: 15; abundance: -; j_gene: TRBJ2-5; v_gene: TRBV14; d_gene: TRBD2; CDR3aa: CASSERGGAGETQYF; CDR3nt: TGTGCCAGCAGTGAACGCGGGGGGGCCGGAGAGACCCAGTACTTC
len: 17; abundance: many; j_gene: TRBJ2-3; v_gene: TRBV4-3; d_gene: TRBD2; CDR3aa: CASSQATAGGGGDTQYF; CDR3nt: TGCGCCAGCAGCCAAGCTACGGCGGGAGGGGGAGGCGATACGCAGTATTTT
len: 14; abundance: -; j_gene: TRBJ2-1; v_gene: TRBV14; d_gene: -; CDR3aa: CASSQVGYYNEQFF; CDR3nt: TGTGCCAGCAGCCAAGTCGGGTACTACAATGAGCAGTTCTTC
len: 14; abundance: many; j_gene: TRBJ2-7; v_gene: TRBV12-3/TRBV12-4; d_gene: -; CDR3aa: CASSFQRSSYEQYF; CDR3nt: TGTGCCAGCAGTTTTCAGCGAAGCTCCTACGAGCAGTACTTC
len: 15; abundance: few; j_gene: TRBJ2-7; v_gene: TRBV28; d_gene: TRBD1; CDR3aa: CASRIQGGSSYEQYF; CDR3nt: TGTGCCAGCAGAATACAGGGGGGCAGCTCCTACGAGCAGTACTTC
len: 17; abundance: few; j_gene: TRBJ1-4; v_gene: TRBV7-9; d_gene: -; CDR3aa: CASSLSFGGPFNEKLFF; CDR3nt: TGTGCCAGCAGCTTAAGTTTTGGGGGACCTTTTAATGAAAAACTGTTTTTT
len: 14; abundance: many; j_gene: TRBJ2-2; v_gene: TRBV4-2; d_gene: -; CDR3aa: CASSQEALTVELFF; CDR3nt: TGTGCCAGCAGCCAAGAGGCCCTTACCGTGGAGCTGTTTTTT
len: 16; abundance: once; j_gene: TRBJ2-5; v_gene: TRBV18; d_gene: -; CDR3aa: CASSPDPTGNAETQYF; CDR3nt: TGTGCCAGCTCACCGGATCCCACAGGGAATGCCGAGACCCAGTACTTC
len: 13; abundance: few; j_gene: TRBJ1-2; v_gene: TRBV30; d_gene: TRBD1; CDR3aa: CARGQGEAYGYTF; CDR3nt: TGTGCCCGGGGACAGGGGGAAGCCTATGGCTACACCTTC
len: 14; abundance: many; j_gene: TRBJ1-2; v_gene: TRBV6-5; d_gene: -; CDR3aa: CASSYSSANYGYTF; CDR3nt: TGTGCCAGCAGTTACTCGAGTGCTAACTATGGCTACACCTTC
len: 13; abundance: -; j_gene: TRBJ2-7; v_gene: TRBV6-1; d_gene: -; CDR3aa: CASSEVPEQGGPF; CDR3nt: TGTGCCAGCAGTGAAGTTCCCGAGCAAGGGGGGCCTTTC
len: 16; abundance: many; j_gene: TRBJ2-1; v_gene: TRBV7-9; d_gene: -; CDR3aa: CASSPGGGTSYNEQFF; CDR3nt: TGTGCCAGCAGCCCGGGTGGGGGGACCTCCTACAATGAGCAGTTCTTC
len: 14; abundance: -; j_gene: TRBJ2-4; v_gene: TRBV20-1; d_gene: -; CDR3aa: CSARVETNKNIQYF; CDR3nt: TGCAGTGCTAGAGTCGAGACAAACAAAAACATTCAGTACTTC
len: 15; abundance: -; j_gene: TRBJ2-7; v_gene: TRBV7-9; d_gene: -; CDR3aa: CASSLVPLKVYEQYF; CDR3nt: TGTGCCAGCAGCTTAGTTCCACTAAAAGTATACGAGCAGTACTTC
len: 15; abundance: few; j_gene: TRBJ2-3; v_gene: TRBV10-3; d_gene: TRBD2; CDR3aa: CAISGSGRGTDTQYF; CDR3nt: TGTGCCATCAGTGGTAGCGGGCGGGGCACAGATACGCAGTATTTT
len: 14; abundance: many; j_gene: TRBJ2-4; v_gene: TRBV29-1; d_gene: -; CDR3aa: CSAFLDWRGNIQYF; CDR3nt: TGCAGCGCCTTCCTCGACTGGAGGGGAAACATTCAGTACTTC
len: 15; abundance: -; j_gene: TRBJ2-2; v_gene: TRBV2; d_gene: -; CDR3aa: CASSGEGDLTGELFF; CDR3nt: TGTGCCAGCAGTGGCGAGGGGGACCTCACCGGGGAGCTGTTTTTT
len: 14; abundance: -; j_gene: TRBJ2-3; v_gene: TRBV18; d_gene: -; CDR3aa: CASSPHPPGDTQYF; CDR3nt: TGTGCCAGCTCACCTCACCCCCCGGGGGATACGCAGTATTTT
len: 13; abundance: -; j_gene: TRBJ2-5; v_gene: TRBV7-9; d_gene: -; CDR3aa: CASSFPAGETQYF; CDR3nt: TGTGCCAGCAGCTTCCCCGCTGGGGAGACCCAGTACTTC
len: 15; abundance: many; j_gene: TRBJ1-1; v_gene: TRBV10-3; d_gene: -; CDR3aa: CAISDRRQVNTEAFF; CDR3nt: TGTGCCATCAGTGACCGAAGACAGGTGAACACTGAAGCTTTCTTT
len: 15; abundance: few; j_gene: TRBJ2-3; v_gene: TRBV10-2; d_gene: -; CDR3aa: CASSEGTTSTDTQYF; CDR3nt: TGCGCCAGCAGTGAGGGGACCACTAGCACAGATACGCAGTATTTT
len: 14; abundance: many; j_gene: TRBJ2-7; v_gene: TRBV10-1; d_gene: TRBD2; CDR3aa: CASSDTLAGVEQYF; CDR3nt: TGCGCCAGCAGTGACACCCTAGCGGGAGTCGAGCAGTACTTC
len: 14; abundance: few; j_gene: TRBJ2-3; v_gene: TRBV5-1; d_gene: -; CDR3aa: CASSVMDSPDTQYF; CDR3nt: TGCGCCAGCAGCGTTATGGACAGTCCAGATACGCAGTATTTT
len: 15; abundance: few; j_gene: TRBJ2-7; v_gene: TRBV7-9; d_gene: -; CDR3aa: CASSLRTPGFVEQYF; CDR3nt: TGTGCCAGCAGCTTAAGGACGCCCGGCTTTGTGGAGCAGTACTTC
len: 13; abundance: -; j_gene: TRBJ2-7; v_gene: TRBV20-1; d_gene: -; CDR3aa: CSASTIFLPEQYF; CDR3nt: TGCAGTGCTTCGACAATCTTCCTCCCCGAGCAGTACTTC
len: 16; abundance: few; j_gene: TRBJ2-1; v_gene: TRBV24-1; d_gene: TRBD1; CDR3aa: CATSDPGQGEGAEQFF; CDR3nt: TGTGCCACCAGTGATCCAGGACAGGGAGAAGGGGCTGAGCAGTTCTTC